The clone carrying this TCR beta chain was recorded at least ten times. Its cognate antigen is unknown. The data are from a study of T cells after yellow fever vaccination. The V end lost 8 bases, the J end lost 6 bases, and 10 bases lay between the germline ends. This CDR3 is built from 12 residues. CDR1 MDHEN and CDR2 SYDVKM come from the germline V gene. In making TCR cDNA, 5'RACE template switching added a universal primer site and UMIs to it. In TCRdb, the 5' RACE reads were re-called with MiXCR into one record per CDR3 protein. Among roughly 79,000 distinct CDR3 sequences, around 7.8% were seen once, and the ten largest hold approximately 30%. Study observations and caveats: Faster peaking, at day 5 versus 15, marked a secondary response that was weaker.

The receptor was isolated from a man younger than 35 who received the YFV17D yellow fever vaccine. The gene calls are TRBV28 and TRBJ2-2; D is ambiguous. The source material was CD8+ T cells sorted from PBMCs, sampled approximately 11 days after the first yellow fever vaccination. The CDR3 is CASQPLAGELFF. CDR3 sequence (DNA): TGTGCCAGCCAGCCGTTGGCCGGGGAGCTGTTTTTT.